The TCR beta chain described here comes from a study of T cell repertoires in cytomegalovirus infection. Study results and caveats: Ex vivo responses were dominated by HLA-C-restricted CMV-specific TCR beta clonotypes.

This clonotype occurred many times. The antigen is unknown. The germline CDR1 and CDR2 sequences are MNHEY and SVGAGI. This CDR3 contains 17 residues. V lost 0 bases to trimming and J lost 5 bases, with 16 bases between them. TCRdb reanalysed the reads using MiXCR and keeps one entry per CDR3 protein. The table lists about 130,000 distinct CDR3 sequences, roughly 9% of them singletons. The TCR was taken from a human donor in good health (CMV status not recorded). Some clones in this sample may be carry-over from other donors' samples. This chain links TRBV6-5 with TRBJ2-2; weak D call: TRBD2 (7 bases). Sequencing was done on a sample of PBMCs. The CDR3: CASSYSGGGVTTGELFF. As DNA, the CDR3 is TGTGCCAGCAGTTACTCGGGCGGGGGCGTAACAACCGGGGAGCTGTTTTTT.